These 32 T cell receptor beta chains were sequenced from one sample in a study of T-cell memory formation after mild COVID-19. TCRdb re-called the 5' RACE reads with MiXCR, one entry per CDR3 protein. This table has 450,000 to 650,000 distinct CDR3 sequences, less than 25% appearing once. Input material: PBMCs or a T cell subset sorted from them (not recorded which). The source of these receptors is an adult woman who had mild COVID-19 (a few samples of this study predate the infection). Cell type and time point are not known.

This clonotype was picked up a small number of times. The V gene is TRBV6-6, the J gene TRBJ2-3, with 15 bases that match TRBD2. J gave up 2 bases and V 4 bases, and 4 bases lay outside the gene matches. CDR1 is MNHNY, CDR2 SVGAGI, per germline (reference sequence). This CDR3 is 17 amino acids long. This CDR3 reads CASSSRTSGGATDTQYF. CDR3 in DNA: TGTGCCAGCAGTTCTAGGACTAGCGGGGGGGCCACAGATACGCAGTATTTT.

V and J are TRBV29-1 and TRBJ2-2; 15 nucleotides line up with TRBD2. Germline V gene data show CDR1 as SQVTM and CDR2 as ANQGSEA. This CDR3 has 18 residues. V was clipped by 4 bases and J by 0 bases; unmatched bases: 6. CDR3 residues: CSVAGLAGGTPNTGELFF. The CDR3 coding sequence is TGCAGCGTTGCAGGACTAGCGGGAGGGACTCCGAACACCGGGGAGCTGTTTTTT.

The rearrangement links TRBV24-1 to TRBJ2-7; maybe TRBD1 (6 bases). From germline, CDR1 is KGHDR and CDR2 SFDVKD. V lost 4 bases and J 5 bases, leaving 14 bases between the germline ends. The CDR3 is 14 residues long. CDR3: CATSESGARDEQYF. The CDR3 DNA reads TGTGCCACCAGTGAATCAGGGGCCCGGGACGAGCAGTACTTC.

This clonotype was observed a few times. The chain has TRBV29-1 and TRBJ2-3; 8 bases are a match to TRBD2. Trimming removed 7 bases from V and 8 bases from J; junction bases left unmatched: 11. CDR1 and CDR2 (germline): SQVTM, ANQGSEA. This CDR3 region has 13 residues. CDR3 sequence: CSGGPAGGSTQYF. The CDR3 DNA reads as TGCAGCGGTGGACCCGCGGGGGGCAGTACGCAGTATTTT.

The V and J genes are TRBV11-2 and TRBJ2-3; D gene unclear. Trimming stripped 3 bases from V and 0 bases from J, with 7 bases between. The CDR3 totals 14 residues. Germline-derived CDR1 and CDR2 are SGHAT and FQNNGV. The CDR3 DNA sequence: TGTGCCAGCAGCTTGGCCTTTAGCACAGATACGCAGTATTTT. Translation: CASSLAFSTDTQYF.

The chain couples TRBV25-1 to TRBJ1-1; a weak D match, TRBD1 (5 bases). Trimming took off 8 bases at V and 0 bases at J, with 13 bases between the two ends. Germline V gives CDR1 MGHDK, CDR2 SYGVNS. This CDR3 contains 14 residues. DNA of the CDR3: TGTGCCAGCCAGGGACGCCTGGTGAACACTGAAGCTTTCTTT. This sequence encodes CASQGRLVNTEAFF.

This clonotype was detected ten times or more. This chain links TRBV2 with TRBJ2-5; 10 nucleotides agree with TRBD1. The CDR3 spans 15 residues. Germline V gene lookup returns CDR1 SNHLY and CDR2 FYNNEI. After removal of 4 bases from V and 2 bases from J, the junction contained 4 bases not matched to a gene. The CDR3 region has the DNA TGTGCCAGCAGTGCTGACAGGGGGCTGCAAGAGACCCAGTACTTC. Protein product: CASSADRGLQETQYF.

This chain joins TRBV14 and TRBJ2-7; D is unresolved. Trimming removed 3 bases from V and 6 bases from J, with 9 bases in between. Looked up from germline, CDR1 is SGHDN and CDR2 is FVKESK. The CDR3 length is 12 residues. The CDR3 region has the DNA TGTGCCAGCAGCCATCCCTCGGGCGAGCAGTACTTC. As protein: CASSHPSGEQYF. Full variable domain (remainder filled in from reference TRBV14 and TRBJ2-7): EAGVTQFPSHSVIEKGQTVTLRCDPISGHDNLYWYRRVMGKEIKFLLHFVKESKQDESGMPNNRFLAERTGGTYSTLKVQPAELEDSGVYFCASSHPSGEQYFGPGTRLTVT.

This clonotype showed up just a few times. The V call is TRBV24-1, the J call TRBJ2-1; D unclear. Germline V gene lookup returns CDR1 KGHDR and CDR2 SFDVKD. This CDR3 is 15 amino acids long. V gave up 4 bases and J gave up 10 bases, with 19 bases separating them. CDR3 DNA sequence: TGTGCCACCAGTGAATCCGGCACAGTTGTGGGGGAGCAGTTCTTC. Its protein product is CATSESGTVVGEQFF.

This chain uses TRBV29-1 with TRBJ2-1; possibly TRBD1 or TRBD2 for D (5 bases each). Looked up from germline, CDR1 is SQVTM and CDR2 is ANQGSEA. V lost 8 bases and J lost 0, with 17 bases in between. The CDR3 totals 15 residues. This chain's CDR3 is CSTDGGSGSYNEQFF. CDR3 sequence (DNA): TGCAGCACTGATGGGGGATCAGGCTCCTACAATGAGCAGTTCTTC.

This clonotype appeared a few times. This chain uses TRBV19 with TRBJ1-2; D gene unclear. The V and J ends lost 2 bases and 4 bases respectively, with 23 bases between them. CDR3 size: 18 residues. Germline values: CDR1 LNHDA, CDR2 SQIVND (reference sequence). The DNA for the CDR3 is TGTGCCAGTAGTATATCAGGCGCGGCGGACCTTCCCCTCTATGGCTACACCTTC. Residues: CASSISGAADLPLYGYTF.

The V gene is TRBV16, the J gene TRBJ1-1; D unclear. This CDR3 spans 15 amino acids. The V end lost 4 bases, the J end lost 7 bases, and 19 bases lay between the germline ends. CDR1 and CDR2 from the germline V gene are KGHSY and FQNENV. CDR3 amino acids: CASSPLGADVGEAFF. DNA for the CDR3: TGTGCCAGCAGCCCCCTAGGCGCGGATGTTGGTGAAGCTTTCTTT.

CDR3 amino acids: CASSQDGTALNEKLFF. The DNA of the CDR3 is TGTGCCAGCAGCCAAGATGGGACCGCCTTAAATGAAAAACTGTTTTTT. The chain combines TRBV3-1 with TRBJ1-4; tentatively, D is TRBD1 (5 bases). CDR1 is LGHDT, CDR2 YNNKEL, per germline (reference sequence). This CDR3 comprises 16 residues. Trimming stripped 0 bases from V and 5 bases from J, with 13 bases between. Variable domain in full (rest from reference TRBV3-1 and TRBJ1-4): DTAVSQTPKYLVTQMGNDKSIKCEQNLGHDTMYWYKQDSKKFLKIMFSYNNKELIINETVPNRFSPKSPDKAHLNLHINSLELGDSAVYFCASSQDGTALNEKLFFGSGTQLSVL.

The chain links TRBV24-1 to TRBJ2-2; possible D gene TRBD2, 5 bases. Trimming removed 8 bases from V and 0 bases from J, with 12 bases in between. The CDR3 consists of 15 residues. Germline assignment: CDR1 KGHDR and CDR2 SFDVKD. Here the CDR3 DNA reads TGTGCCACCACCCCCGCCGGGGCGAACACCGGGGAGCTGTTTTTT. It yields the protein CATTPAGANTGELFF.

This clonotype was seen repeatedly, ten times or more. This rearrangement joins TRBV10-2 to TRBJ1-1; 7 nucleotides match TRBD1. The CDR3 has 12 amino acids. The germline CDR1 and CDR2 sequences are WSHSY and SAAADI. Unmatched junction bases numbered 3, after V lost 7 bases and J lost 4 bases. CDR3 protein: CASKPGGTEAFF. The CDR3 DNA sequence: TGCGCCAGCAAGCCAGGGGGCACTGAAGCTTTCTTT.

The V and J genes are TRBV5-1 and TRBJ2-1, with 8 bases matching TRBD1. The CDR3 loop spans 15 amino acids. The V and J ends lost 5 bases and 3 bases, in that order; junction bases with no gene match: 7. Germline V CDR1 and CDR2: SGHRS, YFSETQ. For the CDR3, the DNA is TGCGCCAGCAGGGCGGGACAGGAAAGCTACAATGAGCAGTTCTTC. This encodes CASRAGQESYNEQFF.

This chain uses TRBV15 with TRBJ1-1; D is possibly TRBD1 (6 bases). This CDR3 region has 14 residues. From germline, CDR1 is LNHNV and CDR2 YYDKDF (reference sequence). Trimming cost V 0 bases and J 7 bases, with 12 bases left between them. The CDR3 is CATSRDPAGHEAFF. CDR3 sequence (DNA): TGTGCCACCAGCAGAGATCCGGCGGGACATGAAGCTTTCTTT.

The chain links TRBV3-1 to TRBJ2-3; 13 bases fit TRBD2. Germline CDR1 is LGHDT and CDR2 is YNNKEL (reference sequence). The CDR3 totals 18 residues. Unmatched junction bases numbered 4, after V lost 0 bases and J lost 1 base. The CDR3 region has the DNA TGTGCCAGCAGCCAAGATAAGGGACTAGCGGGGCGCACAGATACGCAGTATTTT. Translated, it gives CASSQDKGLAGRTDTQYF.

The chain employs TRBV11-2 and TRBJ2-1, with 8 bases fitting TRBD2. Germline V lookup: CDR1 SGHAT, CDR2 FQNNGV. After removal of 4 bases from V and 2 bases from J, the junction contained 7 bases not matched to a gene. CDR3 length: 16 amino acids. CDR3 sequence reads: CASSYRGGNTYNEQFF. The CDR3 DNA reads as TGTGCCAGCAGCTACCGGGGGGGTAATACCTACAATGAGCAGTTCTTC.

This clonotype showed up just a few times. The chain couples TRBV19 to TRBJ1-2; D perhaps matches TRBD1 (6 bases). Looked up from germline, CDR1 is LNHDA and CDR2 is SQIVND (reference sequence). Trimming stripped 5 bases from V and 2 bases from J, with 9 bases between. The CDR3 consists of 13 residues. Written as DNA, the CDR3 is TGTGCCAGTAGTGGGGGCAGAAACTATGGCTACACCTTC. Protein: CASSGGRNYGYTF.

This clonotype was observed a few times. The CDR3 protein is CSARDWTYGGSGANVLTF. CDR3 bases: TGCAGTGCTAGAGATTGGACTTACGGGGGGTCTGGGGCCAACGTCCTGACTTTC. The chain carries TRBV20-1 and TRBJ2-6, with 7 nucleotides matching TRBD2. This CDR3 region has 18 residues. V was clipped by 0 bases and J by 1 base; unmatched bases: 9. The germline CDR1 and CDR2 sequences are DFQATT and SNEGSKA (reference sequence).

The sample holds a few counts of this clonotype. The chain links TRBV29-1 to TRBJ2-7; TRBD1 might be the D (6 bases). V was pared by 6 bases and J by 6 bases, with 18 bases between. CDR3 length: 13 amino acids. From germline, CDR1 is SQVTM and CDR2 ANQGSEA. CDR3: CSVRQDRGGEQYF. The CDR3 coding sequence is TGCAGCGTACGACAGGACCGAGGGGGCGAGCAGTACTTC.

The rearrangement joins TRBV6-5 to TRBJ2-2, with D perhaps being TRBD1 or TRBD2 (5 bases each). Trimming stripped 7 bases from V and 6 bases from J, with 15 bases between. This CDR3 contains 14 residues. Germline lookup yields CDR1 MNHEY and CDR2 SVGAGI. CDR3 sequence: CASKVGRPAGELFF. For the CDR3, the DNA is TGTGCCAGCAAAGTGGGACGTCCCGCCGGGGAGCTGTTTTTT.

The table lists this clonotype with a few counts. The genes are TRBV5-6 and TRBJ2-7, with D possibly matching TRBD2 (5 bases). The V end lost 1 base, the J end lost 7 bases, and 9 bases lay between the germline ends. This CDR3 comprises 12 residues. Per the germline V gene, CDR1 is SGHDT and CDR2 is YYEEEE. CDR3 DNA sequence: TGTGCCAGCAGCTTGACTTCGGGGGAGCAGTACTTC. Translation gives CASSLTSGEQYF.

This clonotype was found a few times. The V and J genes are TRBV12-3 or TRBV12-4 and TRBJ2-5; D is tentatively TRBD1 or TRBD2 (7 bases each). The V gene lost 3 bases and the J gene lost 2 bases, with 13 bases spanning the gap. CDR3 length equals 15 residues. CDR3 sequence reads: CASSFSGGGQETQYF. DNA for the CDR3: TGTGCCAGCAGTTTTTCAGGGGGGGGGCAAGAGACCCAGTACTTC.

The chain combines TRBV4-1 with TRBJ2-5, with D uncertain. The CDR3 covers 13 residues. The germline V gene encodes CDR1 MGHRA and CDR2 YSYEKL. Trimming shortened V by 4 bases and J by 5 bases, and 11 bases separated the two germline ends. The DNA for the CDR3 is TGCGCCAGCAGCCTCCTAAGGTCGGAGACCCAGTACTTC. Translated: CASSLLRSETQYF.

The chain has TRBV23-1 and TRBJ2-1, with D possibly being TRBD2 (6 bases). TRBV23-1 is marked as an open reading frame, function uncertain. The CDR3 extends over 15 amino acids. V lost 2 bases and J 7 bases, leaving 15 bases between the germline ends. DNA for the CDR3: TGCGCCAGCAGTCAACGTAGCGGCAGGTGGAATGAGCAGTTCTTC. It specifies CASSQRSGRWNEQFF.

A note on this clonotype: The conserved phenylalanine or tryptophan is not found at the CDR3 terminus, so this likely reflects a read error. The DNA is omitted, as the CDR3 cannot be located on it reliably, and the CDR3 follows TCRdb's listing. This chain uses TRBV7-9 with TRBJ2-5; TRBD1, the D gene given by the table, was not confirmed from the DNA. CDR1 and CDR2 from the germline V gene are SEHNR and FQNEAQ (reference sequence). The CDR3 sequence runs 8 residues, both termini included. The CDR3 protein is CASSPGTA.

Only a few counts were recorded for this clonotype. The V and J genes are TRBV12-3 or TRBV12-4 and TRBJ2-7; 9 bases are a match to TRBD1. V trimming: 5 bases; J trimming: 9 bases; junction bases outside the gene matches: 11. The CDR3 consists of 14 residues. CDR3 in DNA: TGTGCCAGCAGTATGGGACAGGGTCCTATCGGGCAGTACTTC. This gives the protein CASSMGQGPIGQYF.

This sequence joins TRBV10-2 and TRBJ2-3; weak D call: TRBD2 (6 bases). Germline CDR1 and CDR2: WSHSY and SAAADI. The CDR3 sequence is 17 residues long. V was cut by 6 bases and J by 1 base, with 20 bases left in between. CDR3 sequence reads: CASSEPTPGGGTDTQYF. The DNA for the CDR3 is TGCGCCAGCAGCGAACCTACCCCCGGCGGGGGCACAGATACGCAGTATTTT.

The chain recombines TRBV19 with TRBJ2-3; D is ambiguous. Trimming removed 6 bases at V and 2 bases at J, with 12 bases between. The CDR3 spans 14 residues. CDR1 is LNHDA, CDR2 SQIVND, per germline (reference sequence). Here the CDR3 DNA reads TGTGCCAGTAGGGTTGATGGGCCCACAGATACGCAGTATTTT. Residues: CASRVDGPTDTQYF. Complete variable domain (other parts from reference TRBV19 and TRBJ2-3): DGGITQSPKYLFRKEGQNVTLSCEQNLNHDAMYWYRQDPGQGLRLIYYSQIVNDFQKGDIAEGYSVSREKKESFPLTVTSAQKNPTAFYLCASRVDGPTDTQYFGPGTRLTVL.

This clonotype came up many times. J is TRBJ1-1 and V is TRBV7-3; 7 nucleotides match TRBD1. Germline CDR1 is SGHTA and CDR2 is FQGTGA. The CDR3 is made up of 14 amino acids. Unmatched junction bases numbered 6, after V lost 2 bases and J lost 6 bases. This chain's CDR3 is CASSLGPGTAEAFF. Written as DNA, the CDR3 is TGTGCCAGCAGCTTAGGCCCCGGGACAGCTGAAGCTTTCTTT.